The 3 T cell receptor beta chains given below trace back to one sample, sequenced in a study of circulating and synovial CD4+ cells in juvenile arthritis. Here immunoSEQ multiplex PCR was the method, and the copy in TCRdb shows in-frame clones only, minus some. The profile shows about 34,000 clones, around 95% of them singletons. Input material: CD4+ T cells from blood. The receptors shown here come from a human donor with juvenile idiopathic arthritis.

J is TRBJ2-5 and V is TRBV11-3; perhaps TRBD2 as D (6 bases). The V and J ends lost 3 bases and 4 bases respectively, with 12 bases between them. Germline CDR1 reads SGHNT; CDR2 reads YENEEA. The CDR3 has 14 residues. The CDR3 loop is CASSLEGTSETQYF. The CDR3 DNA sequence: TGTGCCAGCAGCTTGGAGGGGACTTCAGAGACCCAGTACTTC.

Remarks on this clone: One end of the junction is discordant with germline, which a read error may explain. The CDR3 DNA sequence: TGTGCCACCGGGGGGGGTGGGAACTACAAGCAGTACTTC. Residues: CATGGGGNYKQYF. The V gene is TRBV27, the J gene TRBJ2-7; 8 bases map to TRBD2. Germline loops: CDR1 MNHEY, CDR2 SMNVEV (reference sequence). The CDR3 is 13 amino acids.

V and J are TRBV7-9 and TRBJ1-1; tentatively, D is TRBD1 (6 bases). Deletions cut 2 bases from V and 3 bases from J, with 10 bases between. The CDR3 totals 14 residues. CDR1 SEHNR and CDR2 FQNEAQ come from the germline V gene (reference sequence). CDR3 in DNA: TGTGCCAGCAGCTTATCCCGGACAGACACTGAAGCTTTCTTT. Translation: CASSLSRTDTEAFF.